This T cell receptor (beta chain) was retrieved from a study of T-cell reconstitution after alpha-beta-depleted transplantation in children. Study-level points and caveats: Diversity and T-cell counts at one year after transplant derived mostly from new T cells. Several hundred graft clones that had expanded were reportedly the source of alpha-beta T cells about two months after transplant.

A few counts support this clonotype. Its specificity is not known. Unique molecular identifiers were used in preparing the TCRbeta library. One entry per CDR3 protein, called by TCRdb with MiXCR from the PCR reads. The repertoire holds around 76,000 distinct CDR3 sequences, with around 18% as singletons. Per the germline V gene, CDR1 is SGHDT and CDR2 is YYEEEE. The V gene end was trimmed by 0 bases and the J gene end by 8 bases; junction bases not matched to a gene: 6. The CDR3 runs to 14 residues. The chain has TRBV5-6 and TRBJ1-2; 8 nucleotides agree with TRBD1. This TCR derives from a male patient under 10 years old who had a stem cell transplant for acute lymphoblastic leukemia, so the T cells may come from the graft donor. The specimen was PBMCs, mostly from graft donor cells, collected 360 days after TCRalphabeta/CD19-depleted stem cell transplant. CDR3 sequence reads: CASSLGTGRRGYTF. CDR3 coding DNA: TGTGCCAGCAGCTTGGGGACAGGGAGGAGAGGCTACACCTTC.